This TCR beta chain was identified in a study of Ad26.COV2.S vaccination and SARS-CoV-2 variants. J lost 3 bases, V lost 5 bases, and 2 bases had no gene match. The CDR3 has 14 residues. CDR1 is SGHTA, CDR2 FQGNSA, per germline. Using immunoSEQ multiplex PCR, the repertoire was profiled, and TCRdb retains in-frame clones only, with some absent. Of roughly 400,000 clones listed, roughly 88% are singletons. Treatment defined: approximately 18 received Ad26.COV2.S at low or high dose, single or two shots; several received placebo; per-sample allocation not given. Sampling was done on day 63 after the first vaccine or placebo injection. SARS-CoV-2 spike from the Wuhan strain was encoded by the vaccine, an Ad26 vector.

The rearrangement joins TRBV7-2 to TRBJ1-3; TRBD1 agrees at 9 bases. This receptor was obtained from a person between 18 and 65 years old who received the Ad26.COV2.S COVID-19 vaccine or a placebo. The sequences come from peripheral blood, collected in a trial of Ad26.COV2.S vaccine versus placebo. CDR3 bases: TGTGCCAGCAGCCCGGACAGGGGTGGAAACACCATATATTTT. Its translation is CASSPDRGGNTIYF.